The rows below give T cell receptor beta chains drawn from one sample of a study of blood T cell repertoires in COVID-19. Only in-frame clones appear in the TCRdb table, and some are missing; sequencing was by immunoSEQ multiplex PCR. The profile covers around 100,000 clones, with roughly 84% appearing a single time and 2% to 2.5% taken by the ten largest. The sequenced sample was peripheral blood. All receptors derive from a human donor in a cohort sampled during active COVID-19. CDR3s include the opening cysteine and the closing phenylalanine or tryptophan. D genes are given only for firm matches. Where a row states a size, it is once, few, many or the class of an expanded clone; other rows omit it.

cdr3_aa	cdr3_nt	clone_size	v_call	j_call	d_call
CASSVILETQYF	TGTGCCAGCAGCGTAATATTAGAGACCCAGTACTTC	.	TRBV7-8	TRBJ2-5	.
CASSWGLARNEQFF	TGCGCCAGCAGCTGGGGACTAGCGCGCAATGAGCAGTTCTTC	.	TRBV4-1	TRBJ2-1	TRBD2
CASSPVQGAENTIYF	TGTGCCAGCTCACCTGTACAGGGGGCAGAAAACACCATATATTTT	.	TRBV18	TRBJ1-3	TRBD1
CASTLLAQGGNQPQHF	TGTGCCAGCACTCTACTGGCTCAGGGGGGCAATCAGCCCCAGCATTTT	few	TRBV6-6	TRBJ1-5	TRBD1
CASSSMTSGTYNEQFF	TGTGCCAGCAGCTCGATGACTAGCGGGACCTACAATGAGCAGTTCTTC	.	TRBV5-4	TRBJ2-1	TRBD2
CSVTTSGNTIYF	TGCAGCGTTACTACCTCTGGAAACACCATATATTTT	once	TRBV29-1	TRBJ1-3	.
CASSLTHSDTQYF	TGTGCCAGCAGCTTAACCCACTCAGATACGCAGTATTTT	.	TRBV7-3	TRBJ2-3	.
CASSPRTGDQPQHF	TGTGCCAGTAGTCCACGGACAGGAGATCAGCCCCAGCATTTT	.	TRBV19	TRBJ1-5	TRBD1
CACTGNNEQFF	TGTGCCTGTACAGGGAACAATGAGCAGTTCTTC	.	TRBV30	TRBJ2-1	.
CASSQDPGQGATNEKLFF	TGCGCCAGCAGCCAAGACCCGGGACAGGGTGCAACTAATGAAAAACTGTTTTTT	.	TRBV4-3	TRBJ1-4	TRBD1
CAWSVRLVAGRPSYNEQFF	TGTGCCTGGAGTGTCAGACTAGTTGCCGGGCGTCCCTCCTACAATGAGCAGTTCTTC	.	TRBV30	TRBJ2-1	.
CASREIVKVWDTGELFF	TGTGCCAGCCGGGAAATAGTAAAAGTGTGGGACACCGGGGAGCTGTTTTTT	.	TRBV9	TRBJ2-2	.
CASSLILLGNQPQHF	TGTGCCAGCAGTTTGATTCTGTTAGGCAATCAGCCCCAGCATTTT	.	TRBV28	TRBJ1-5	.
CASSLAGETQYF	TGCGCCAGCAGCTTGGCCGGGGAGACCCAGTACTTC	.	TRBV5-1	TRBJ2-5	.
CASSLGTSGGETQYF	TGTGCCAGCAGTTTGGGGACTAGCGGTGGAGAGACCCAGTACTTC	once	TRBV27	TRBJ2-5	TRBD2
CASSETGNTEAFF	TGCGCCAGCAGCGAAACAGGAAACACTGAAGCTTTCTTT	.	TRBV5-1	TRBJ1-1	.
CATVTGLPNTGELFF	TGTGCCACCGTAACGGGACTACCGAACACCGGGGAGCTGTTTTTT	.	TRBV28	TRBJ2-2	TRBD2
CASSPVPGQGAHGYTF	TGTGCCAGCAGCCCCGTCCCGGGACAGGGGGCTCATGGCTACACCTTC	.	TRBV7-8	TRBJ1-2	TRBD1
CASSVEGHGSPLHF	TGTGCCAGCAGCGTAGAGGGACACGGTTCACCCCTCCACTTT	.	TRBV9	TRBJ1-6	.
CASSYREEETQYF	TGTGCCAGCAGTTACAGGGAGGAAGAGACCCAGTACTTC	.	TRBV6-2/TRBV6-3	TRBJ2-5	.
CASNAARGAGGYTF	TGTGCCAGTAACGCCGCCAGGGGGGCGGGGGGCTACACCTTC	.	TRBV19	TRBJ1-2	TRBD1
CASSLELAGVTGELFF	TGTGCCAGCAGCTTGGAACTAGCGGGGGTCACCGGGGAGCTGTTTTTT	.	TRBV5-4	TRBJ2-2	TRBD2
CAISESRGAEAFF	TGTGCCATCAGTGAGTCTCGGGGGGCTGAAGCTTTCTTT	.	TRBV10-3	TRBJ1-1	.